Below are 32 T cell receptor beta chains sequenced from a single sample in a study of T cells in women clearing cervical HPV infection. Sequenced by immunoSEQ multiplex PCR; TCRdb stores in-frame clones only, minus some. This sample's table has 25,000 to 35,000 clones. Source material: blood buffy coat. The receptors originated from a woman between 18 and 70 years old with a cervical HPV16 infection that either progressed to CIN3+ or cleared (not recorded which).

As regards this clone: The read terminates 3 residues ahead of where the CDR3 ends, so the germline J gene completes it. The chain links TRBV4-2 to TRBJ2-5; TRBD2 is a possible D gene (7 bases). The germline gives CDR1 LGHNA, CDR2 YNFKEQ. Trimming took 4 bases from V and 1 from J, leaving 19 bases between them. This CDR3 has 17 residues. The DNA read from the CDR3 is TGTGCCAGCAGCCCCGGGGGGCGGGGTGTTGCCCAAGAGACC. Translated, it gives CASSPGGRGVAQET. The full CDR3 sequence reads CASSPGGRGVAQETQYF.

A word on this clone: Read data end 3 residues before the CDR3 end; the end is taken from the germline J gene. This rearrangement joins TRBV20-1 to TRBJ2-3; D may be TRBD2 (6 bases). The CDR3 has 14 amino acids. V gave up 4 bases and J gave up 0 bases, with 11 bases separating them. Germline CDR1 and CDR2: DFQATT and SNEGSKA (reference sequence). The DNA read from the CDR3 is TGCAGTGCTATAGCGGAGACTAGCACAGATACG. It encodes CSAIAETSTDT. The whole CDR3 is CSAIAETSTDTQYF.

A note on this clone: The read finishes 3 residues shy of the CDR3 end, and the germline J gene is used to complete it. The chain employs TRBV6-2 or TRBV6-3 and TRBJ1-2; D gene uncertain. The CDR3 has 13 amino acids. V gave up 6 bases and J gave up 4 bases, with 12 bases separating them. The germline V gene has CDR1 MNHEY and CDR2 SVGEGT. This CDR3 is CASSNGSFYGYTF. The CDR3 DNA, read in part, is TGTGCCAGCAGCAACGGTTCCTTCTATGGC.

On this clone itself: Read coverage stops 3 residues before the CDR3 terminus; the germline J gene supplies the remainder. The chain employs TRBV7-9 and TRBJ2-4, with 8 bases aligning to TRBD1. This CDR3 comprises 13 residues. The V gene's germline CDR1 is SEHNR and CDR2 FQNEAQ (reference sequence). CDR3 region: CASSPADRAGQYF. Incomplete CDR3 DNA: TGTGCCAGCAGCCCCGCGGACAGGGCGGGT.

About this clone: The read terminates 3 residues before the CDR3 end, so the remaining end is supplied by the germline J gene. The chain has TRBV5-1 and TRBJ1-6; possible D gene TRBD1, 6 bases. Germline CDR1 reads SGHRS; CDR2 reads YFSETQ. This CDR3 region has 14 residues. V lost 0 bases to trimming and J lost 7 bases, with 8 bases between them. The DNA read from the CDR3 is TGCGCCAGCAGCTTGGACAGGGTCAATTCACCC. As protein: CASSLDRVNSP. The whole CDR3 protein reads CASSLDRVNSPLHF.

The CDR3 DNA, read in part, is TGTGCCAGCAGCCCGCGGCAGCGCCCTAATGAAAAA. Translating gives CASSPRQRPNEK. In full, the CDR3 reads CASSPRQRPNEKLFF. The V gene is TRBV7-9, the J gene TRBJ1-4, with D unclear. Read data end 3 residues before the CDR3 end; the end is taken from the germline J gene. The ends were cut back, 5 bases at V and 3 bases at J, with 13 bases in the middle. The CDR3 is made up of 15 amino acids. Germline lookup yields CDR1 SEHNR and CDR2 FQNEAQ (reference sequence).

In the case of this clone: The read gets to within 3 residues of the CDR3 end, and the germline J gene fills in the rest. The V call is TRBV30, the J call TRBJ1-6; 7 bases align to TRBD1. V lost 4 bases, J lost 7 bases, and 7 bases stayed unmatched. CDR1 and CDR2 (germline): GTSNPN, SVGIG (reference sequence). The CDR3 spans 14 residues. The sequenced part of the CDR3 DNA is TGTGCCTGGAAGGGGGGACAGAGGAATTCACCC. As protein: CAWKGGQRNSP. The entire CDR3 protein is CAWKGGQRNSPLHF.

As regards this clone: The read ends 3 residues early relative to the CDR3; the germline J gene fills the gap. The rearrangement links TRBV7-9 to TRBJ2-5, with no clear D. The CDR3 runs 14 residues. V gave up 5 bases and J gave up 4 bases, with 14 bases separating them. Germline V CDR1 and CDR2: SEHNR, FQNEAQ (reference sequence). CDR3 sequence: CASSPLLSSETQYF. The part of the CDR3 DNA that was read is TGTGCCAGCAGCCCACTTCTCTCCTCAGAGACC.

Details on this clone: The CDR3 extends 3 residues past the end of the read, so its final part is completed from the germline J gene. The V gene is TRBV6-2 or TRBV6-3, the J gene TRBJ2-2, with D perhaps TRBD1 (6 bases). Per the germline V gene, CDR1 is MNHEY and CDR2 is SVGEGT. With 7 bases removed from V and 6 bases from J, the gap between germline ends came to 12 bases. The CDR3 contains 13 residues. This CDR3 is CASTWTAAGELFF. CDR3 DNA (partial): TGTGCCAGCACCTGGACAGCTGCCGGGGAG.

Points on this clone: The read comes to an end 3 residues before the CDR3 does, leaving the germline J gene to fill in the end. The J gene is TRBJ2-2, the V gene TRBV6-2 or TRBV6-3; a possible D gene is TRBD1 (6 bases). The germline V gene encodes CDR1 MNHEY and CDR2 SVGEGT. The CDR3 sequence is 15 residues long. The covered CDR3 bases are TGTGCCAGCGCTCTCCATGGACAGAATAATGAAAAG. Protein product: CASALHGQNNEK. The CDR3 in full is CASALHGQNNEKLFF.

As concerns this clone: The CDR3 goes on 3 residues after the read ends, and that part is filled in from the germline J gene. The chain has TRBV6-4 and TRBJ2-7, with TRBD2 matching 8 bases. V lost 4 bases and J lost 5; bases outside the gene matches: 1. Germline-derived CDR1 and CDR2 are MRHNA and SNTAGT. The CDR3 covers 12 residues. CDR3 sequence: CASSGRGDEQYF. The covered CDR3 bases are TGTGCCAGCAGTGGGCGGGGGGACGAG.

CDR3 DNA (partial): TGTGCCAGCAGTGAAGGTCAGGGCCAACAGCCC. It codes for CASSEGQGQQP. The whole CDR3 sequence reads CASSEGQGQQPQHF. The chain joins TRBV6-1 to TRBJ1-5; tentative D call: TRBD1 (5 bases). Sequencing ends 3 residues short of the CDR3 end; the germline J gene provides the rest. The V gene's germline CDR1 is MNHNS and CDR2 SASEGT. This CDR3 comprises 14 residues. Trimming took off 1 base at V and 7 bases at J, with 11 bases between the two ends.

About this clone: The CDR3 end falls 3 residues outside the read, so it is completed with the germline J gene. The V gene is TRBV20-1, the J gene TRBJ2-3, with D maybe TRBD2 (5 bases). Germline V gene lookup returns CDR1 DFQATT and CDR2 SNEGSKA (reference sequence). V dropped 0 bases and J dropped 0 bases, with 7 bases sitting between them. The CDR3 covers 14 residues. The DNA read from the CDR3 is TGCAGTGCTAGAGATGCGGGCAGCACAGATACG. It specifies CSARDAGSTDT. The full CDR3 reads CSARDAGSTDTQYF.

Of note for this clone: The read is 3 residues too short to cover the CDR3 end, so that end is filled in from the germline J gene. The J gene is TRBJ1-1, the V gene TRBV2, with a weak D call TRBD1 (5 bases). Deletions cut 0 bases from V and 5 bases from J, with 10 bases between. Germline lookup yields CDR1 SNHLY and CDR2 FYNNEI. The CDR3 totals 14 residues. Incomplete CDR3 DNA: TGTGCCAGCAGTGAAGCGTGGGGGGGTACTGAA. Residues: CASSEAWGGTE. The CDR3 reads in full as CASSEAWGGTEAFF.

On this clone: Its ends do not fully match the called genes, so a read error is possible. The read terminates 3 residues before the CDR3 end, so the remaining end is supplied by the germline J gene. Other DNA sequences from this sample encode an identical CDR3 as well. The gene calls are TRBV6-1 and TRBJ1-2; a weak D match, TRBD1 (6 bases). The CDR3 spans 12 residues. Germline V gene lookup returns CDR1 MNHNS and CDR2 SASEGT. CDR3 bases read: TGTGCCCGCAGTGGACAGCGTTATGGA. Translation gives CARSGQRYG. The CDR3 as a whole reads CARSGQRYGYTF.

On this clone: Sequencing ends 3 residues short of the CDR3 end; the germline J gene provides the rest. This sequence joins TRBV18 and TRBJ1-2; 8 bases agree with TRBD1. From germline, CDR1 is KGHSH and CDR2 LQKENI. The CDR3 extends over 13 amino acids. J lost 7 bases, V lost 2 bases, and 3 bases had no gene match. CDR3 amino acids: CASSPGQGSGYTF. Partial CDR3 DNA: TGTGCCAGCTCACCAGGACAGGGATCTGGC.

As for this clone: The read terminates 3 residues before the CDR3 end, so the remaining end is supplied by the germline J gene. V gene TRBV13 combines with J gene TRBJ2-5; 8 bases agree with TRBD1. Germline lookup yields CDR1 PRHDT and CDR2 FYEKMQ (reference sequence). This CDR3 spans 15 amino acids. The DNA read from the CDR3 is TGTGCCAGCAGCTTAGCTGGACAGGGAAGAGATACC. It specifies CASSLAGQGRDT. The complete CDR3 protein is CASSLAGQGRDTQYF.

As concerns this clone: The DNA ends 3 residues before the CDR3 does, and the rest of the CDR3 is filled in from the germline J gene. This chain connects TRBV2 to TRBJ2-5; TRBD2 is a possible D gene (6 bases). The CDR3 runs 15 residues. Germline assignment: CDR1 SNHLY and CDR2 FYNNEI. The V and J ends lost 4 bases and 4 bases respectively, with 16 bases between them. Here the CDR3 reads CASSATRLEGETQYF. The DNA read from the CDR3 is TGTGCCAGCAGTGCCACGCGACTAGAAGGAGAGACC.

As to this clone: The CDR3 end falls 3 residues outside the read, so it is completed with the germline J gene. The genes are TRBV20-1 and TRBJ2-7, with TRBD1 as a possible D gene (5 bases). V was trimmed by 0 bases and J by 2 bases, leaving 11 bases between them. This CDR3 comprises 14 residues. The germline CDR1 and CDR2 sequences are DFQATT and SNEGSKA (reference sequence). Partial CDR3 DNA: TGCAGTGCTAGAGATCAGGGAAGGACCTACGAG. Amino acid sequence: CSARDQGRTYE. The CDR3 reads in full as CSARDQGRTYEQYF.

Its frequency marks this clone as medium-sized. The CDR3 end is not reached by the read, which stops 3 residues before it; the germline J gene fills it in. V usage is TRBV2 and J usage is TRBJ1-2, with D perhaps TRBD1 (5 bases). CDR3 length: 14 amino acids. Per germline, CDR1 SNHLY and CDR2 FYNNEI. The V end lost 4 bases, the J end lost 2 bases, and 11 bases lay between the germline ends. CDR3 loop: CASSANRINYGYTF. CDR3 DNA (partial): TGTGCCAGCAGTGCAAACAGGATAAACTATGGC.

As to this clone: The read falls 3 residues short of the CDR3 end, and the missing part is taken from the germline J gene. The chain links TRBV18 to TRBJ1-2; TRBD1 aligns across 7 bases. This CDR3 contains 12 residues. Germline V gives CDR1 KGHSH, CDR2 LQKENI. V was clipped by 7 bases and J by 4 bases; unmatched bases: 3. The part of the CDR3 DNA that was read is TGTGCCAGCTTCGACAGGGTCTATGGC. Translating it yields CASFDRVYG. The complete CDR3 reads CASFDRVYGYTF.

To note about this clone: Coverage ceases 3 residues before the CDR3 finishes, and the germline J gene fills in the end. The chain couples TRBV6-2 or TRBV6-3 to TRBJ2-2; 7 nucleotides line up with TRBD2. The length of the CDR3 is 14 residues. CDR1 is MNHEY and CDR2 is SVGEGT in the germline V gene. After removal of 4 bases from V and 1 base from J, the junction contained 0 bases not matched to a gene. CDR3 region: CASSLAGNTGELFF. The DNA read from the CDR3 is TGTGCCAGCAGTTTAGCGGGGAACACCGGGGAG.

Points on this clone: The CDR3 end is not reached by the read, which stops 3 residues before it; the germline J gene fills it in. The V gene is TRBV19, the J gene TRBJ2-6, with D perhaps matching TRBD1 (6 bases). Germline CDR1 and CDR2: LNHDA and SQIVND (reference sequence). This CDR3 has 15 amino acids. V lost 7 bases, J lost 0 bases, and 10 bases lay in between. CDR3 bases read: TGTGCCAGTAAGGGACAACCCTCTGGGGCCAACGTC. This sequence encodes CASKGQPSGANV. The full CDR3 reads CASKGQPSGANVLTF. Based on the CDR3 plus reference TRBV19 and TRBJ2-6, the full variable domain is DGGITQSPKYLFRKEGQNVTLSCEQNLNHDAMYWYRQDPGQGLRLIYYSQIVNDFQKGDIAEGYSVSREKKESFPLTVTSAQKNPTAFYLCASKGQPSGANVLTFGAGSRLTVL.

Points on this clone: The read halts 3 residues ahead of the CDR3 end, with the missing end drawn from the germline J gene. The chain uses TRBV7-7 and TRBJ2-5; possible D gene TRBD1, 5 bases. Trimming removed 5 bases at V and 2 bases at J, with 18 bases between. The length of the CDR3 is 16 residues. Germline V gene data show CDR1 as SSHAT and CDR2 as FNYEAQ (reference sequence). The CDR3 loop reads CASSPITGARQETQYF. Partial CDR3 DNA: TGTGCCAGCAGCCCCATCACAGGTGCCAGACAAGAGACC.

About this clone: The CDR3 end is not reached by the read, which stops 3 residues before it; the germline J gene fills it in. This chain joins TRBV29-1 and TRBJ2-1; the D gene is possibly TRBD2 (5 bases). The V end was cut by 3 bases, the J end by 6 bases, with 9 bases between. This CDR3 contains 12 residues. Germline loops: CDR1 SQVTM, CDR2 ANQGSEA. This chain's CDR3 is CSVEPSRNEQFF. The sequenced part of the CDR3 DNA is TGCAGCGTTGAGCCTAGCCGCAATGAG.

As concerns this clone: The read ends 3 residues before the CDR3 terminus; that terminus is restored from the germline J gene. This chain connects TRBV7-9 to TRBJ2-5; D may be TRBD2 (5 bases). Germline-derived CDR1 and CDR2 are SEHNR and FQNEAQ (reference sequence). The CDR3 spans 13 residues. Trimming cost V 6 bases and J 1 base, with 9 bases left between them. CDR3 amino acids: CASRVRGQETQYF. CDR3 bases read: TGTGCCAGCAGGGTCCGGGGCCAAGAGACC.

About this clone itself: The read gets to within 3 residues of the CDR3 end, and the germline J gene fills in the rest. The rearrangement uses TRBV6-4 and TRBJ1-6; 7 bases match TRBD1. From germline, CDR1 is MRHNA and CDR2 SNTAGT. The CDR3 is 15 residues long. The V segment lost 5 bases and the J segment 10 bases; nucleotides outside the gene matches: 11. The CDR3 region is CASSNRTGLESPLHF. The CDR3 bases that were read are TGTGCCAGCAGTAACCGGACAGGTCTTGAATCACCC.

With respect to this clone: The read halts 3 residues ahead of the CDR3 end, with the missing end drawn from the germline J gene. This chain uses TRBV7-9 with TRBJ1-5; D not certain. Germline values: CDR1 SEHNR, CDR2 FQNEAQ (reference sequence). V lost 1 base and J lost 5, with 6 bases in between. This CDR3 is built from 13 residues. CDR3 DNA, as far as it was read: TGTGCCAGCAGCTTAGGCGGCCATCAGCCC. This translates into CASSLGGHQP. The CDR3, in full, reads CASSLGGHQPQHF.

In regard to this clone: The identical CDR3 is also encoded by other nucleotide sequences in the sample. CDR3 bases read: TGTGCCAGTAGTATAAGGCAGTATGAAAAA. This translates into CASSIRQYEK. The full CDR3 is CASSIRQYEKLFF. V usage is TRBV19 and J usage is TRBJ1-4, with D hard to call. The sequence runs out 3 residues before the end of the CDR3; the remainder is reconstructed from the germline J gene. This CDR3 comprises 13 residues. Germline values: CDR1 LNHDA, CDR2 SQIVND (reference sequence). V lost 2 bases and J 6 bases, leaving 7 bases between the germline ends.

The sequenced part of the CDR3 DNA is TGCAGTGCTAGAACCCGGGACACTCACAATGAG. This codes for CSARTRDTHNE. The whole CDR3 protein is CSARTRDTHNEQFF. This chain links TRBV20-1 with TRBJ2-1, with a weak D call TRBD1 (6 bases). Read coverage stops 3 residues before the CDR3 terminus; the germline J gene supplies the remainder. The germline V gene has CDR1 DFQATT and CDR2 SNEGSKA (reference sequence). V was shortened by 2 bases and J by 5 bases, with 13 bases between the two germline ends. The CDR3 is made up of 14 amino acids.

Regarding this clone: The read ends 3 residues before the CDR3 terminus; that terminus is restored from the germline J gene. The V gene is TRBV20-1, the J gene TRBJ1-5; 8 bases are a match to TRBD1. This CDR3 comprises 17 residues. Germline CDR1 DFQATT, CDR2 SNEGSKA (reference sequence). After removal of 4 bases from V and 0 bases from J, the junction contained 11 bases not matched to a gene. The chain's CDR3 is CSATLTGAAGSNQPQHF. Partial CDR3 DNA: TGCAGTGCTACCCTGACAGGGGCAGCGGGTAGCAATCAGCCC.

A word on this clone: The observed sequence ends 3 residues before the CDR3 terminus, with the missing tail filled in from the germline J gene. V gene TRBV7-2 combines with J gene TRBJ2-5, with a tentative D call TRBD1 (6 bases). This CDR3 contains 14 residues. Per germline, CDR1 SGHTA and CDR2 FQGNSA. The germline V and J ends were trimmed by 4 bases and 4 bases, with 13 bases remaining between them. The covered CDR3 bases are TGTGCCAGCAGCTCCCCACAGGGACCAGAGACC. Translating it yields CASSSPQGPET. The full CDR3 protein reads CASSSPQGPETQYF.